This passage covers 18 T cell receptor beta chains from one sample sequenced in a study of T cells after yellow fever vaccination. MiXCR, run by TCRdb on the 5' RACE reads, gives a single entry per CDR3 protein. This sample has more than 350,000 distinct CDR3 sequences; around 10% occur once, and the top ten carry around 18%. The sample consisted of PBMCs, taken on the day of the first yellow fever vaccination. These receptors all come from a man aged 18 to 35 who received the YFV17D yellow fever vaccine.

This chain joins TRBV5-6 and TRBJ1-1, with 8 positions matching TRBD1. The germline V gene encodes CDR1 SGHDT and CDR2 YYEEEE. The trim removed 1 base at V and 7 bases at J, leaving 3 bases unmatched. The CDR3 sequence is 13 residues long. CDR3 sequence reads: CASSLMDRDEAFF. The CDR3 DNA reads as TGTGCCAGCAGCTTGATGGACAGGGATGAAGCTTTCTTT. The full variable domain, rest sourced from reference TRBV5-6 and TRBJ1-1, is DAGVTQSPTHLIKTRGQQVTLRCSPKSGHDTVSWYQQALGQGPQFIFQYYEEEERQRGNFPDRFSGHQFPNYSSELNVNALLLGDSALYLCASSLMDRDEAFFGQGTRLTVV.

The table lists this clonotype with a few counts. One junction end does not reproduce the germline sequence, and a read error may be involved. This chain's CDR3 is CASSDGQGSRF. The DNA of the CDR3 is TGCGCCAGCAGCGACGGACAGGGTAGTAGGTTT. The rearrangement links TRBV5-1 to TRBJ2-3; 8 bases align to TRBD1. The CDR3 extends over 11 amino acids. Looked up from germline, CDR1 is SGHRS and CDR2 is YFSETQ.

The CDR3 DNA follows: TGTGCCAGCAGCCAAGTGGGACTAGCAGTCTCCTACAATGAGCAGTTCTTC. This sequence encodes CASSQVGLAVSYNEQFF. The gene calls are TRBV3-1 and TRBJ2-1, with 9 bases identical to TRBD2. The trim removed 1 base at V and 0 bases at J, leaving 4 bases unmatched. The length of the CDR3 is 17 residues. Germline lookup yields CDR1 LGHDT and CDR2 YNNKEL (reference sequence).

This clonotype was seen more than once but under ten times. This chain connects TRBV20-1 to TRBJ1-2; D possibly corresponds to TRBD1 (6 bases). Trimming shortened V by 5 bases and J by 3 bases, and 16 bases separated the two germline ends. The CDR3 spans 14 residues. Germline V gene sequence: CDR1 DFQATT, CDR2 SNEGSKA (reference sequence). The CDR3 DNA reads TGCAGTGCTGACCCCCAGGGGCTGGACTATGGCTACACCTTC. Residues: CSADPQGLDYGYTF.

The sample holds a few counts of this clonotype. The rearrangement links TRBV5-1 to TRBJ2-3; 9 nucleotides match TRBD2. Germline CDR1 reads SGHRS; CDR2 reads YFSETQ. This CDR3 has 15 amino acids. Trimming removed 4 bases from V and 1 base from J; junction bases left unmatched: 4. DNA of the CDR3: TGCGCCAGCAGCCCCCTAGCGGGGCGCACAGATACGCAGTATTTT. It specifies CASSPLAGRTDTQYF.

A word on this clonotype: Since a much larger clone is just one base distant, this may be a read error. The chain employs TRBV12-3 or TRBV12-4 and TRBJ2-1; D tentatively reads TRBD1 or TRBD2 (6 bases each). V lost 6 bases to trimming and J lost 0 bases, with 9 bases between them. CDR3 size: 14 residues. The CDR3 here is CASSWGASYNEQFF. The CDR3 region has the DNA TGTGCCAGCAGCTGGGGGGCCTCCTACAATGAGCAGTTCTTC.

V is TRBV12-3 or TRBV12-4 and J is TRBJ1-3; D is unclear. V dropped 2 bases and J dropped 0 bases, with 23 bases sitting between them. CDR3 size: 20 residues. CDR3 nucleotide sequence: TGTGCCAGCAGTTTAACGTTAGGGAGTACGGCCCTCTTCTCTGGAAACACCATATATTTT. Translation: CASSLTLGSTALFSGNTIYF.

This clonotype has ten or more counts. The rearrangement links TRBV5-1 to TRBJ2-3; no clear D. From germline, CDR1 is SGHRS and CDR2 YFSETQ. Trimming left V 2 bases short and J 1 base short, with 14 bases between. The CDR3 contains 16 residues. CDR3 nucleotide sequence: TGCGCCAGCAGCTTTACCGGCCCCTCCCGCACAGATACGCAGTATTTT. Protein: CASSFTGPSRTDTQYF.

This clonotype was detected a few times. This chain uses TRBV4-2 with TRBJ1-1; weak D call: TRBD1 (5 bases). The length of the CDR3 is 15 residues. V was shortened by 0 bases and J by 7 bases, with 15 bases between the two germline ends. Germline lookup yields CDR1 LGHNA and CDR2 YNFKEQ. CDR3 in amino acids: CASSQDRRGAGEAFF. CDR3 coding DNA: TGTGCCAGCAGCCAAGATAGGAGGGGCGCGGGTGAAGCTTTCTTT.

The table lists this clonotype with a few counts. This chain links TRBV10-3 with TRBJ1-6; 9 bases are a match to TRBD1. The germline gives CDR1 ENHRY, CDR2 SYGVKD. The V and J ends lost 6 bases and 8 bases, in that order; junction bases with no gene match: 8. CDR3 length: 15 residues. CDR3 in amino acids: CAIRLGQGGDSPLHF. The CDR3 coding sequence is TGTGCCATCAGGCTGGGACAGGGTGGGGATTCACCCCTCCACTTT.

The chain links TRBV29-1 to TRBJ1-1, with 8 bases lining up with TRBD1. V was clipped by 7 bases and J by 0 bases; unmatched bases: 7. This CDR3 is built from 14 residues. Per germline, CDR1 SQVTM and CDR2 ANQGSEA. The CDR3 is CSGAPDRVNTEAFF. The CDR3 coding sequence is TGCAGCGGGGCCCCGGACAGGGTGAACACTGAAGCTTTCTTT.

This clonotype was counted only a few times. The rearrangement joins TRBV4-2 to TRBJ1-2; D not certain. This CDR3 spans 15 amino acids. Germline V lookup: CDR1 LGHNA, CDR2 YNFKEQ. Trimming stripped 3 bases from V and 2 bases from J, with 13 bases between. DNA for the CDR3: TGTGCCAGCAGCCATCCACAAGACCTGAACTATGGCTACACCTTC. Translation: CASSHPQDLNYGYTF.

This clonotype occurred a few times. V gene TRBV4-2 combines with J gene TRBJ2-3; D is unclear. The CDR3 sequence is 12 residues long. The V end lost 0 bases, the J end lost 7 bases, and 5 bases lay between the germline ends. Per germline, CDR1 LGHNA and CDR2 YNFKEQ. The CDR3: CASSQERHTQYF. The DNA for the CDR3 is TGTGCCAGCAGCCAAGAGAGGCATACGCAGTATTTT.

This clonotype has only a few counts. The CDR3 DNA is TGTGCCAGCAGCTGGGGGACAGGGGGCTACACCGGGGAGCTGTTTTTT. Translated: CASSWGTGGYTGELFF. This rearrangement joins TRBV5-5 to TRBJ2-2, with 12 bases aligning to TRBD1. CDR1 and CDR2 (germline): SGHKS, YYEKEE (reference sequence). The CDR3 spans 16 residues. The junction had 3 bases not matched to a gene; V was cut back by 3 bases and J by 3 bases.

This rearrangement joins TRBV18 to TRBJ2-7; TRBD1 agrees at 8 bases. Germline V CDR1 and CDR2: KGHSH, LQKENI. The ends lost 5 bases at V and 6 bases at J; junction bases unmatched: 9. CDR3 size: 14 residues. CDR3 region: CASSLSQGVGEQYV. For the CDR3, the DNA is TGTGCCAGCTCATTATCACAGGGGGTCGGCGAGCAGTACGTC.

This clonotype was detected a few times. The gene calls are TRBV7-2 and TRBJ2-2; the D gene is possibly TRBD2 (5 bases). CDR1 and CDR2 (germline): SGHTA, FQGNSA. There are 16 residues in the CDR3. V lost 1 base, J lost 0 bases, and 9 bases lay in between. CDR3 bases: TGTGCCAGCAGCTTAGAGCCGGGGTCGAACACCGGGGAGCTGTTTTTT. Its protein product is CASSLEPGSNTGELFF.

This clonotype showed up just a few times. The chain couples TRBV29-1 to TRBJ2-2; TRBD1 is a possible D gene (5 bases). The CDR3 runs to 16 residues. Trimming shortened V by 4 bases and J by 8 bases, and 23 bases separated the two germline ends. Germline values: CDR1 SQVTM, CDR2 ANQGSEA. Written as DNA, the CDR3 is TGCAGCGTTGGGAAGGGGTCTCCTCTATATGCGGGGGAGCTGTTTTTT. Residues: CSVGKGSPLYAGELFF.

This clonotype was detected many times. The chain uses TRBV12-3 or TRBV12-4 and TRBJ2-7; no reliable D call. This CDR3 is 15 amino acids long. Trimming cost V 2 bases and J 2 bases, with 13 bases left between them. The DNA of the CDR3 is TGTGCCAGCAGTTTACCGGTGGCAACCCCCTACGAGCAGTACTTC. Protein product: CASSLPVATPYEQYF.